The clone carrying this TCR beta chain was seen a single time. What it recognizes is unknown. PCR primers comprised 60 Vbeta and 13 Jbeta primers. Measured with immunoSEQ multiplex PCR; TCRdb has only the in-frame clones, and not every one. There are about 160,000 clones in the sample; about four fifths occur only once, and 1% lies in the top ten. The sample belongs to a study of cytomegalovirus exposure and HLA in healthy donors. Study results and limitations: Later on, a genetic analysis was performed. It linked a missense variant in DCLRE1C with V- and J-gene trimming of TCR beta.

The sequencing sample was made of PBMCs. This TCR was recovered from a woman aged 45-65 years in good health and CMV-seropositive.

The CDR3: CASKDSSYEQYF. CDR3 sequence (DNA): TGCGCCAGCAAGGACAGCTCCTACGAGCAGTACTTC. The chain employs TRBV5-1 and TRBJ2-7, with a tentative D call TRBD1 (6 bases). With 6 bases removed from V and 0 bases from J, the gap between germline ends came to 7 bases. CDR3 length: 12 amino acids. In germline, CDR1 is SGHRS, CDR2 YFSETQ.